Here is one TCR beta chain with its context. Here immunoSEQ multiplex PCR was the method, and the copy in TCRdb shows in-frame clones only, minus some. The sample holds roughly 100,000 clones; roughly 80% are singletons and the top ten take approximately 9%. The data derive from a study of blood T cell repertoires in COVID-19. The sample taken for sequencing was peripheral blood. The clonotype originates from a woman in her seventies with acute or convalescent COVID-19.

The chain's CDR3 is CASSSSTGMDTNEKLFF. In DNA form, the CDR3 reads TGTGCCAGCAGCTCCTCGACAGGGATGGACACGAATGAAAAACTGTTTTTT. This chain uses TRBV7-9 with TRBJ1-4, with TRBD1 identical over 7 bases. The germline gives CDR1 SEHNR, CDR2 FQNEAQ (reference sequence). This CDR3 comprises 17 residues. With 4 bases clipped from V and 5 bases from J, the junction kept 13 bases outside the gene matches.